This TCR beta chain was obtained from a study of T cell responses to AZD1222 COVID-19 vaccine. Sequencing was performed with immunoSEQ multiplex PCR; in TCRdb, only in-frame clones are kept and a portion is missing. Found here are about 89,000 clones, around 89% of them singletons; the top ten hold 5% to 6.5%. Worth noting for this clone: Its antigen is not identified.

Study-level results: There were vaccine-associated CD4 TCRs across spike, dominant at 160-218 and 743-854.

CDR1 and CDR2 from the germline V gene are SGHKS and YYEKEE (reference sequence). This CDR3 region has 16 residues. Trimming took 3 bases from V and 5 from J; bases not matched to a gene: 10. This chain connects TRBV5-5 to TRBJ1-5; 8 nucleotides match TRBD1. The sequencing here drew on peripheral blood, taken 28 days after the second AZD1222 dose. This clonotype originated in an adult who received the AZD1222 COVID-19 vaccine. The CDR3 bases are TGTGCCAGCAGCTCAGGGGGCGGATTCTTTGATCAGCCCCAGCATTTT. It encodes CASSSGGGFFDQPQHF.